This section outlines one T cell receptor (beta chain) sequence together with its context. This entry comes from a study of cytotoxic CD8 clonotypes in ibrutinib-treated CLL. The repertoire was sequenced with immunoSEQ multiplex PCR; TCRdb's copy has only in-frame clones and lacks some. Altogether some 350,000 clones are present, over 55% being singletons, with the ten largest covering under 8%. The germline V and J ends were trimmed by 4 bases and 0 bases, with 12 bases remaining between them. Germline CDR1 KGHSH, CDR2 LQKENI. This CDR3 has 16 residues. Sequenced here: PBMCs, sampled after 36 months of ibrutinib treatment. The chain links TRBV18 to TRBJ2-2, with D possibly matching TRBD1 (6 bases). This TCR came from a human donor with chronic lymphocytic leukemia. The DNA for the CDR3 is TGTGCCAGCTCACACGCATCAGGGGCGAACACCGGGGAGCTGTTTTTT. It codes for CASSHASGANTGELFF.